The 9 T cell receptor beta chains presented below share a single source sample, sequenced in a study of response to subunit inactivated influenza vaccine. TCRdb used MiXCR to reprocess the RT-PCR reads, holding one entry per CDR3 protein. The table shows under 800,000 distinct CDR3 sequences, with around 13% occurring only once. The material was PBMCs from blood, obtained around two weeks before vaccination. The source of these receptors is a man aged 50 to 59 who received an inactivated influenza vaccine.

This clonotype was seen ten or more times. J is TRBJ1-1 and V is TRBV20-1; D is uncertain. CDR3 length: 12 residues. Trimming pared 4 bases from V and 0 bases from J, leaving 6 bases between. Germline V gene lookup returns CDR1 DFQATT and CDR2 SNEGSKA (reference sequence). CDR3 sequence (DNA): TGCAGTGCTACAGAGATGAACACTGAAGCTTTCTTT. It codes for CSATEMNTEAFF.

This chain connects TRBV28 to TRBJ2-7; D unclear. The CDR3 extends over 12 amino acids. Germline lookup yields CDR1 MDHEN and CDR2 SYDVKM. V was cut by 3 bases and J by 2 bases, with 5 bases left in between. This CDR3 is CASSFPTYEQYF. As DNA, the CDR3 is TGTGCCAGCAGTTTCCCCACCTACGAGCAGTACTTC.

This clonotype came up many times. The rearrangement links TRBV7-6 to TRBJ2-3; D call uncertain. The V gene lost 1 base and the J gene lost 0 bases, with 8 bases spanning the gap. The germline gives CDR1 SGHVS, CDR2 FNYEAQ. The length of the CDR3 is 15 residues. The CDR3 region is CASSLVLGSTDTQYF. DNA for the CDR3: TGTGCCAGCAGCTTAGTTTTAGGAAGCACAGATACGCAGTATTTT.

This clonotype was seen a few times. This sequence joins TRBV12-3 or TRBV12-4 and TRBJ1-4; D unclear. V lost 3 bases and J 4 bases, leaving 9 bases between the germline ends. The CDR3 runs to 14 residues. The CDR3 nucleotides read TGTGCCAGCAGTTTGGCGGGCTATAATGAAAAACTGTTTTTT. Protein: CASSLAGYNEKLFF.

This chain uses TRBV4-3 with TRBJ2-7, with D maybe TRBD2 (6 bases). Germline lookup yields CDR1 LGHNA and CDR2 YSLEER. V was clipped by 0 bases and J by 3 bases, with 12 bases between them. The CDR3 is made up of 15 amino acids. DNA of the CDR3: TGCGCCAGCAGCCAAGATTTGGGGGGAGTCTACGAGCAGTACTTC. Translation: CASSQDLGGVYEQYF.

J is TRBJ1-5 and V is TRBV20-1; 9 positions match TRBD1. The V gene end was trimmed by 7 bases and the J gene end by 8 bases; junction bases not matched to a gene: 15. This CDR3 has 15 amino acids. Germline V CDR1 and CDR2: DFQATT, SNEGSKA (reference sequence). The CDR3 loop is CSVARWDRAQEPQHF. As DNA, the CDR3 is TGCAGTGTCGCTAGGTGGGACAGGGCGCAGGAGCCCCAGCATTTT.

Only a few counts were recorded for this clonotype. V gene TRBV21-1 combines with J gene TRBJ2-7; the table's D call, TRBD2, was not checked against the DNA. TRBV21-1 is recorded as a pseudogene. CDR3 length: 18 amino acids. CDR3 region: CASSRGLTSGFATYEQYF. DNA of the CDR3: TGTGCCAGCAGCAGGGGGTTGACTAGCGGTTTCGCAACCTACGAGCAGTACTTC.

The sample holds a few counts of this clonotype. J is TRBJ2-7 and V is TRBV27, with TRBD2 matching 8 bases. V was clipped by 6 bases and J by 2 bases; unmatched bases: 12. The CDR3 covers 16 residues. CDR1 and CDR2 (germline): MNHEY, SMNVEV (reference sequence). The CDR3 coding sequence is TGTGCCAGCAGCCCTATAGCGGGGAGTTCCCCCTACGAGCAGTACTTC. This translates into CASSPIAGSSPYEQYF.

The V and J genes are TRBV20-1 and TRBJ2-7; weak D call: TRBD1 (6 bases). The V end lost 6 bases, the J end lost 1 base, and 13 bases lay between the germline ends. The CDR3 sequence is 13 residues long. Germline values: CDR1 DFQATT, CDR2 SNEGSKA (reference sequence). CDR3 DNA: TGCAGTGCACCCGACAGGAGGTCCTACGAGCAGTACTTC. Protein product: CSAPDRRSYEQYF.